The 8 T cell receptor beta chains listed next were all sequenced from one sample in a study of blood T cell repertoires in COVID-19. Assay used: immunoSEQ multiplex PCR; TCRdb lists only in-frame clones, some missing. The sample gives some 240,000 clones, 80% of which show up once; about 13% is in the top ten. The sample comprised peripheral blood. The origin of the receptors is a human donor in a cohort sampled during active COVID-19.

The CDR3 DNA reads as TGTGCCAGCAGTTACTCGAGAGCCACGAGGGAGACCCAGTACTTC. The encoded protein is CASSYSRATRETQYF. V gene TRBV6-5 combines with J gene TRBJ2-5; D call uncertain. Trimming removed 0 bases at V and 5 bases at J, with 13 bases between. Germline CDR1 and CDR2: MNHEY and SVGAGI. There are 15 residues in the CDR3.

The table lists this clone with many counts. V and J are TRBV28 and TRBJ1-6; tentatively, D is TRBD1 (6 bases). Trimming took 10 bases from V and 6 from J, leaving 13 bases between them. The germline gives CDR1 MDHEN, CDR2 SYDVKM. This CDR3 is built from 13 residues. CDR3 nucleotide sequence: TGTGCCATCCAGGGGTCCCCTAATTCACCCCTCCACTTT. It codes for CAIQGSPNSPLHF. Full variable domain (missing parts from reference TRBV28 and TRBJ1-6): DVKVTQSSRYLVKRTGEKVFLECVQDMDHENMFWYRQDPGLGLRLIYFSYDVKMKEKGDIPEGYSVSREKKERFSLILESASTNQTSMYLCAIQGSPNSPLHFGNGTRLTVT.

J is TRBJ1-1 and V is TRBV5-1, with D tentatively TRBD1 (6 bases). The length of the CDR3 is 11 residues. In germline, CDR1 is SGHRS, CDR2 YFSETQ. With 8 bases removed from V and 7 bases from J, the gap between germline ends came to 12 bases. CDR3 region: CASQGWGEAFF. In DNA, the CDR3 is TGCGCCAGTCAGGGGTGGGGTGAAGCTTTCTTT.

This chain links TRBV28 with TRBJ2-7; no clear D gene. Germline V lookup: CDR1 MDHEN, CDR2 SYDVKM. V gave up 7 bases and J gave up 0 bases, with 16 bases separating them. There are 15 residues in the CDR3. The DNA for the CDR3 is TGTGCCAGCATCACCCCGGCCTCTAGCTCCTACGAGCAGTACTTC. Protein sequence: CASITPASSSYEQYF.

J is TRBJ1-2 and V is TRBV5-6; 7 bases fit TRBD1. Per germline, CDR1 SGHDT and CDR2 YYEEEE. The CDR3 covers 15 residues. Germline trimming cut 2 bases from V and 4 bases from J; bases unmatched to any gene: 8. The CDR3: CASSFLNRDSYGYTF. In DNA, the CDR3 is TGTGCCAGCAGCTTTCTGAATCGGGACAGCTATGGCTACACCTTC.

This chain joins TRBV7-3 and TRBJ1-1, with a possible D match to TRBD1 (6 bases). This CDR3 has 16 residues. Germline CDR1 SGHTA, CDR2 FQGTGA. The germline V and J ends were trimmed by 5 bases and 5 bases, with 21 bases remaining between them. CDR3 protein: CASSPWGTGSGTEAFF. DNA for the CDR3: TGTGCCAGCAGCCCTTGGGGTACAGGGTCGGGGACTGAAGCTTTCTTT.

The V call is TRBV4-3, the J call TRBJ2-7, with D maybe TRBD1 (7 bases). V lost 0 bases and J lost 1, with 13 bases in between. The CDR3 totals 16 residues. CDR1 LGHNA and CDR2 YSLEER come from the germline V gene. The CDR3 DNA is TGCGCCAGCAGCCAAGATCGGGCAGGGGGGTCCTACGAGCAGTACTTC. Translating gives CASSQDRAGGSYEQYF.

This clone was observed a handful of times. The chain recombines TRBV19 with TRBJ1-4; D call uncertain. Trimming shortened V by 5 bases and J by 3 bases, and 22 bases separated the two germline ends. The CDR3 consists of 18 residues. CDR1 and CDR2 from the germline V gene are LNHDA and SQIVND (reference sequence). The CDR3: CASSSVIGGGQPNEKLFF. Written as DNA, the CDR3 is TGTGCCAGTAGTTCGGTGATCGGTGGAGGGCAACCTAATGAAAAACTGTTTTTT.